A single sample is the source of the 27 T cell receptor beta chains below, sequenced in a study of cytomegalovirus exposure and HLA in healthy donors. The PCR used 60 Vbeta and 13 Jbeta primers. Clones were read by immunoSEQ multiplex PCR, and TCRdb kept only the in-frame ones, dropping some. The repertoire consists of around 200,000 clones, with roughly 88% occurring once and the leading ten covering around 1.2%. The specimen was PBMCs. These receptors all come from a girl aged 2-10 years in good health and CMV-seropositive.

The chain has TRBV7-8 and TRBJ2-3; 9 nucleotides align to TRBD2. The junction had 14 bases not matched to a gene; V was cut back by 5 bases and J by 5 bases. The V gene's germline CDR1 is SGHVS and CDR2 FQNEAQ. The CDR3 spans 17 residues. The chain's CDR3 is CASSQLLAGGYGDTQYF. The CDR3 DNA sequence: TGTGCCAGCAGCCAGCTTCTGGCGGGGGGGTATGGAGATACGCAGTATTTT.

The chain combines TRBV28 with TRBJ2-7; D is possibly TRBD1 (5 bases). The length of the CDR3 is 11 residues. Deletions cut 8 bases from V and 4 bases from J, with 9 bases between. Per the germline V gene, CDR1 is MDHEN and CDR2 is SYDVKM. Written as DNA, the CDR3 is TGTGCCAGCTATCAGGGATACGAGCAGTACTTC. Its protein product is CASYQGYEQYF.

The chain links TRBV12-5 to TRBJ2-1; tentative D call: TRBD1 (5 bases). Germline V gene sequence: CDR1 LGHNT, CDR2 FRNRAP. The CDR3 is 15 residues long. The V and J ends lost 3 bases and 0 bases respectively, with 9 bases between them. Here the CDR3 reads CASGLGQGSYNEQFF. CDR3 DNA sequence: TGTGCTAGTGGTTTAGGGCAGGGCTCCTACAATGAGCAGTTCTTC. The full variable domain, its missing parts supplied by reference TRBV12-5 and TRBJ2-1, is DARVTQTPRHKVTEMGQEVTMRCQPILGHNTVFWYRQTMMQGLELLAYFRNRAPLDDSGMPKDRFSAEMPDATLATLKIQPSEPRDSAVYFCASGLGQGSYNEQFFGPGTRLTVL.

This chain joins TRBV7-9 and TRBJ2-1; 12 nucleotides align to TRBD2. Germline values: CDR1 SEHNR, CDR2 FQNEAQ (reference sequence). The V gene end was trimmed by 7 bases and the J gene end by 8 bases; junction bases not matched to a gene: 9. This CDR3 region has 15 residues. The CDR3 DNA is TGTGCCAGCATCTCTAGCGGGAGGGCCATAGATGAGCAGTTCTTC. It translates to CASISSGRAIDEQFF.

The CDR3 sequence is CASSNRVRQPQHF. DNA of the CDR3: TGTGCCAGCTCTAACAGGGTGAGGCAGCCCCAGCATTTT. V usage is TRBV2 and J usage is TRBJ1-5, with D maybe TRBD1 (6 bases). V lost 8 bases and J 7 bases, leaving 15 bases between the germline ends. Germline V gene data show CDR1 as SNHLY and CDR2 as FYNNEI. The CDR3 is 13 amino acids.

V is TRBV5-8 and J is TRBJ1-6; the match to TRBD1 covers 11 bases. V lost 2 bases and J lost 2; bases outside the gene matches: 3. The CDR3 sequence is 17 residues long. Germline CDR1 reads SGHTS; CDR2 reads YDEGEE. In DNA, the CDR3 is TGTGCCAGCAGCTTTGGGACAGGGGGGGCCTATAATTCACCCCTCCACTTT. It translates to CASSFGTGGAYNSPLHF.

The gene calls are TRBV6-5 and TRBJ1-5; D may be TRBD1 (6 bases). The CDR3 sequence is 14 residues long. Trimming pared 3 bases from V and 9 bases from J, leaving 15 bases between. The V gene's germline CDR1 is MNHEY and CDR2 SVGAGI. The CDR3 loop reads CASSYRQDKGPQHF. The CDR3 DNA sequence: TGTGCCAGCAGTTATCGACAGGACAAGGGGCCCCAGCATTTT.

The chain couples TRBV11-2 to TRBJ1-2; 9 bases fit TRBD1. V lost 4 bases to trimming and J lost 5 bases; unmatched junction nucleotides: 17. This CDR3 is built from 18 residues. Germline values: CDR1 SGHAT, CDR2 FQNNGV. The CDR3 coding sequence is TGTGCCAGCAGCTCAATCAGGAGACGGGACAGGGAGTTTTATGGCTACACCTTC. Protein: CASSSIRRRDREFYGYTF.

V is TRBV28 and J is TRBJ1-2; possibly TRBD1 for D (5 bases). The V gene's germline CDR1 is MDHEN and CDR2 SYDVKM. This CDR3 has 14 residues. Trimming stripped 2 bases from V and 4 bases from J, with 11 bases between. The CDR3 sequence is CASSLETDTYGYTF. The CDR3 region has the DNA TGTGCCAGCAGTTTAGAGACAGATACCTATGGCTACACCTTC.

V usage is TRBV19 and J usage is TRBJ2-7, with TRBD2 as a possible D gene (6 bases). The CDR3 is 14 amino acids. Germline-derived CDR1 and CDR2 are LNHDA and SQIVND (reference sequence). V was pared by 6 bases and J by 5 bases, with 17 bases between. CDR3: CASSLGTVGDEQYF. The CDR3 coding sequence is TGTGCCAGTAGCTTAGGGACTGTGGGGGACGAGCAGTACTTC.

This clone has only one observation. The V call is TRBV10-3, the J call TRBJ2-1, with 9 bases identical to TRBD2. CDR1 ENHRY and CDR2 SYGVKD come from the germline V gene. CDR3 length equals 16 residues. V lost 6 bases and J lost 4; bases outside the gene matches: 10. The CDR3 loop reads CAIRPSLAGPYNEQFF. The DNA for the CDR3 is TGTGCCATCAGACCTTCTCTAGCGGGACCTTACAATGAGCAGTTCTTC.

CDR3 in amino acids: CASSVLAGADTDTQYF. In DNA form, the CDR3 reads TGTGCCAGCAGCGTCCTAGCGGGGGCCGACACAGATACGCAGTATTTT. The chain couples TRBV9 to TRBJ2-3; 10 positions match TRBD2. The CDR3 sequence is 16 residues long. The ends lost 2 bases at V and 2 bases at J; junction bases unmatched: 5. In germline, CDR1 is SGDLS, CDR2 YYNGEE.

V and J are TRBV10-2 and TRBJ1-2; D gene unclear. The CDR3 consists of 15 residues. CDR1 and CDR2 from the germline V gene are WSHSY and SAAADI. Trimming removed 8 bases at V and 1 base at J, with 17 bases between. The CDR3 DNA sequence: TGCGCCAGCGCCGTCGGCAGGTCCTTTAACTATGGCTACACCTTC. It specifies CASAVGRSFNYGYTF.

The rearrangement joins TRBV11-2 to TRBJ2-5, with TRBD2 matching 8 bases. CDR3 length: 14 residues. V was pared by 1 base and J by 4 bases, with 2 bases of the junction left unmatched. Germline V gene data show CDR1 as SGHAT and CDR2 as FQNNGV. The CDR3 sequence is CASSLAGGAETQYF. The CDR3 bases are TGTGCCAGCAGCTTAGCGGGAGGGGCAGAGACCCAGTACTTC.

This chain links TRBV7-3 with TRBJ2-2; D is unclear. V was shortened by 5 bases and J by 4 bases, with 11 bases between the two germline ends. This CDR3 comprises 14 residues. Germline V gene lookup returns CDR1 SGHTA and CDR2 FQGTGA. The CDR3 protein is CASSRDLSTGELFF. The CDR3 DNA reads as TGTGCCAGCAGCCGAGACTTATCCACCGGGGAGCTGTTTTTT.

The V and J genes are TRBV4-2 and TRBJ2-3, with 10 bases identical to TRBD2. Germline-derived CDR1 and CDR2 are LGHNA and YNFKEQ. The CDR3 runs 16 residues. V lost 1 base, J lost 2 bases, and 3 bases stayed unmatched. CDR3 DNA sequence: TGTGCCAGCAGCCAAGTCCTAGCGGGAGTCACAGATACGCAGTATTTT. This sequence encodes CASSQVLAGVTDTQYF.

The chain joins TRBV5-1 to TRBJ1-2; TRBD1 is a possible D gene (6 bases). Germline CDR1 is SGHRS and CDR2 is YFSETQ. The CDR3 runs to 12 residues. Between the trimmed V and J ends, which lost 0 bases and 10 bases, there was a span of 10 bases. The CDR3 region has the DNA TGCGCCAGCAGCTTGGCCGGACAGAACTACACCTTC. Translating gives CASSLAGQNYTF.

The chain has TRBV5-1 and TRBJ2-7; weak D call: TRBD1 (6 bases). Germline CDR1 and CDR2: SGHRS and YFSETQ. This CDR3 is built from 15 residues. V was clipped by 0 bases and J by 0 bases, with 10 bases between them. CDR3 amino acids: CASSLEGQTSYEQYF. As DNA, the CDR3 is TGCGCCAGCAGCTTGGAAGGACAGACCTCCTACGAGCAGTACTTC.

DNA of the CDR3: TGTGCCACCAGCAGAGGTGGACTAGCCCGACCGGGGCACAATGAGCAGTTCTTC. Its protein is CATSRGGLARPGHNEQFF. The chain has TRBV15 and TRBJ2-1; the match to TRBD2 covers 8 bases. CDR1 is LNHNV, CDR2 YYDKDF, per germline (reference sequence). Trimming at V came to 1 base and at J to 5 bases, leaving 13 bases not matched to a gene. CDR3 length: 18 amino acids.

A word on this clone: Distinct nucleotide sequences in the sample also encode this CDR3. The V and J genes are TRBV9 and TRBJ2-5, with TRBD1 as a possible D gene (6 bases). V lost 1 base to trimming and J lost 4 bases, with 8 bases between them. The CDR3 covers 13 residues. The germline CDR1 and CDR2 sequences are SGDLS and YYNGEE. The CDR3 DNA sequence: TGTGCCAGCAGCGTAACCAGGGGAGAGACCCAGTACTTC. Amino acids: CASSVTRGETQYF.

This clone was seen ten or more times. The rearrangement links TRBV5-1 to TRBJ1-1; D uncertain. This CDR3 is 11 amino acids long. Germline V gene data show CDR1 as SGHRS and CDR2 as YFSETQ. Trimming cost V 2 bases and J 5 bases, with 4 bases left between them. The CDR3 nucleotides read TGCGCCAGCAGCTTCGGTACTGAAGCTTTCTTT. Translated: CASSFGTEAFF.

The chain recombines TRBV4-1 with TRBJ1-3; 8 bases match TRBD1. The germline gives CDR1 MGHRA, CDR2 YSYEKL. V shed 2 bases and J 2 bases; nucleotides not matched to a gene: 5. The CDR3 is 16 residues long. CDR3 sequence: CASSQRGQAAGNTIYF. CDR3 nucleotides: TGCGCCAGCAGCCAACGGGGACAGGCGGCTGGAAACACCATATATTTT.

V usage is TRBV5-1 and J usage is TRBJ1-2, with a tentative D call TRBD1 (6 bases). This CDR3 has 13 amino acids. V was clipped by 5 bases and J by 5 bases, with 13 bases between them. Germline V gene lookup returns CDR1 SGHRS and CDR2 YFSETQ. The chain's CDR3 is CASSTEGVYGYTF. CDR3 sequence (DNA): TGCGCCAGCAGTACCGAGGGGGTATATGGCTACACCTTC. Supplemented by reference TRBV5-1 and TRBJ1-2, the full variable domain reads KAGVTQTPRYLIKTRGQQVTLSCSPISGHRSVSWYQQTPGQGLQFLFEYFSETQRNKGNFPGRFSGRQFSNSRSEMNVSTLELGDSALYLCASSTEGVYGYTFGSGTRLTVV.

This clone has more than one count but fewer than ten. CDR3 nucleotides: TGTGCCAGCAGTCGACAGCCCAATGAAAAACTGTTTTTT. Translated, it gives CASSRQPNEKLFF. The rearrangement joins TRBV6-1 to TRBJ1-4, with D perhaps TRBD1 (5 bases). The CDR3 has 13 residues. Germline V lookup: CDR1 MNHNS, CDR2 SASEGT. The V gene lost 5 bases and the J gene lost 5 bases, with 9 bases spanning the gap.

The chain combines TRBV30 with TRBJ2-5; possible D gene TRBD1, 6 bases. The CDR3 spans 13 residues. V lost 3 bases and J lost 11, with 19 bases in between. CDR1 and CDR2 (germline): GTSNPN, SVGIG (reference sequence). The CDR3 region is CAWSVQGRGEQYF. The CDR3 coding sequence is TGTGCCTGGAGCGTACAGGGTAGGGGAGAGCAGTACTTC.

The chain uses TRBV13 and TRBJ2-1, with D tentatively TRBD2 (6 bases). Germline loops: CDR1 PRHDT, CDR2 FYEKMQ (reference sequence). The length of the CDR3 is 16 residues. V was pared by 1 base and J by 4 bases, with 14 bases between. CDR3 region: CASSLVRERVYNEQFF. The CDR3 bases are TGTGCCAGCAGCTTAGTAAGGGAGCGGGTTTACAATGAGCAGTTCTTC.

The rearrangement joins TRBV12-2 to TRBJ2-7; the table calls TRBD2, which could not be checked here. TRBV12-2 is an annotated pseudogene. The CDR3 extends over 14 amino acids. The CDR3 bases are TGTGCCAACTCGGGAAGCGGGAGAGGGTACGAGCAGTACTTC. This codes for CANSGSGRGYEQYF.